The next 22 T cell receptor beta chains were all read from a single sample in a study of response to subunit inactivated influenza vaccine (dated by TCRdb to the late 2010s). Libraries were made using RT-PCR. Instrument on record: Illumina HiSeq 2500. Using fastp at Q25 and MiXCR, TCRdb reprocessed the public reads and kept productive beta chains. Every entry covers one CDR3 protein and lists the most common genes and DNA from its rows. This sample is represented by approximately 730,000 distinct CDR3 sequences; approximately 15% of them were singletons. The top ten constitute around 6.5% of the sample. The specimen was PBMCs from blood, collected less than 15 days before vaccination. The receptors were sampled from a man aged 50-60 years who received an inactivated influenza vaccine. Donor details come from another sample of the same person, matched by shared clones.

This chain joins TRBV6-1 and TRBJ2-3; the D gene could be TRBD1 or TRBD2 (5 bases each). CDR3 size: 15 residues. The V end lost 1 base, the J end lost 2 bases, and 10 bases lay between the germline ends. Germline CDR1 is MNHNS and CDR2 is SASEGT. The CDR3 spells CASSEGWGTTDTQYF. The CDR3, as DNA: TGTGCCAGCAGTGAAGGGTGGGGGACCACAGATACGCAGTATTTT.

V usage is TRBV2 and J usage is TRBJ2-7; D is possibly TRBD2 (5 bases). With 0 bases removed from V and 4 bases from J, the gap between germline ends came to 19 bases. CDR1 and CDR2 from the germline V gene are SNHLY and FYNNEI. CDR3 length equals 17 residues. The CDR3 DNA sequence: TGTGCCAGCAGTGAAGCACCGGGTTCGGTTGGAGGATACGAGCAGTACTTC. It specifies CASSEAPGSVGGYEQYF.

This clonotype was seen a few times. The chain couples TRBV6-2 or TRBV6-3 to TRBJ2-7, with D perhaps matching TRBD1 (6 bases). V was cut by 6 bases and J by 6 bases, with 18 bases left in between. Germline V gene lookup returns CDR1 MNHEY and CDR2 SVGEGT. There are 14 residues in the CDR3. The CDR3 bases are TGTGCCAGCAGCCACGGACAGTTTCGGTTCGAGCAGTACTTC. Its protein product is CASSHGQFRFEQYF.

The V gene is TRBV4-2, the J gene TRBJ2-3; D is ambiguous. The CDR3 length is 14 residues. CDR1 and CDR2 from the germline V gene are LGHNA and YNFKEQ. V was shortened by 4 bases and J by 5 bases, with 13 bases between the two germline ends. In DNA form, the CDR3 reads TGTGCCAGCAGCCGAAGCCCGAACGGAGATACGCAGTATTTT. This encodes CASSRSPNGDTQYF.

A few counts support this clonotype. This rearrangement joins TRBV9 to TRBJ2-3; 9 bases agree with TRBD1. The germline V gene has CDR1 SGDLS and CDR2 YYNGEE. CDR3 length: 16 residues. V gave up 4 bases and J gave up 2 bases; unmatched junction bases: 8. The CDR3 DNA sequence: TGTGCCAGCAGCCCCAGGGGGGACAGGGCCACAGATACGCAGTATTTT. It encodes CASSPRGDRATDTQYF.

The V call is TRBV25-1, the J call TRBJ2-1; D not resolved. The V and J ends lost 3 bases and 4 bases respectively, with 10 bases between them. The CDR3 is 14 residues long. CDR1 is MGHDK, CDR2 SYGVNS, per germline. The CDR3 sequence: CASSEASRYNEQFF. The CDR3 DNA follows: TGTGCCAGCAGTGAGGCCAGCAGATACAATGAGCAGTTCTTC.

This clonotype came up a few times. The chain joins TRBV6-5 to TRBJ2-7; D could derive from TRBD1 or TRBD2 (6 bases each). The CDR3 has 13 residues. The V end lost 2 bases, the J end lost 11 bases, and 16 bases lay between the germline ends. Germline CDR1 reads MNHEY; CDR2 reads SVGAGI. Written as DNA, the CDR3 is TGTGCCAGCAGTTACGAAGGGGGGAGAATGAAGTACTTC. It translates to CASSYEGGRMKYF.

This clonotype turned up a few times. The chain carries TRBV20-1 and TRBJ2-1; D gene uncertain. The CDR3 totals 15 residues. The V gene's germline CDR1 is DFQATT and CDR2 SNEGSKA (reference sequence). Trimming removed 5 bases at V and 2 bases at J, with 16 bases between. CDR3 nucleotide sequence: TGCAGTGCTCAGGCCCCGGGTTGGCCCTACAATGAGCAGTTCTTC. Its translation is CSAQAPGWPYNEQFF.

The genes are TRBV28 and TRBJ1-1, with D unresolved. The CDR3 loop spans 14 amino acids. Trimming stripped 6 bases from V and 1 base from J, with 12 bases between. CDR1 and CDR2 from the germline V gene are MDHEN and SYDVKM. The CDR3 nucleotides read TGTGCCAGCAGCCTGGGATTTTCGAACACTGAAGCTTTCTTT. Encoded protein: CASSLGFSNTEAFF. Full variable domain (outside the CDR3, taken from reference TRBV28 and TRBJ1-1): DVKVTQSSRYLVKRTGEKVFLECVQDMDHENMFWYRQDPGLGLRLIYFSYDVKMKEKGDIPEGYSVSREKKERFSLILESASTNQTSMYLCASSLGFSNTEAFFGQGTRLTVV.

This clonotype appeared a few times. This chain uses TRBV18 with TRBJ2-6; D might be TRBD1 or TRBD2, each matching 5 bases. Germline-derived CDR1 and CDR2 are KGHSH and LQKENI. V lost 3 bases, J lost 0 bases, and 9 bases lay in between. The CDR3 runs to 16 residues. The CDR3 region is CASSPGRPSGANVLTF. CDR3 DNA sequence: TGTGCCAGCTCACCGGGACGCCCCTCTGGGGCCAACGTCCTGACTTTC.

The chain employs TRBV19 and TRBJ2-7, with 10 positions matching TRBD2. V lost 10 bases, J lost 1 base, and 4 bases stayed unmatched. Germline values: CDR1 LNHDA, CDR2 SQIVND (reference sequence). CDR3 length: 13 residues. Here the CDR3 reads CATRTSGSYEQYF. The CDR3 DNA reads TGTGCCACACGGACTAGCGGTTCCTACGAGCAGTACTTC. Looking up the rest from reference TRBV19 and TRBJ2-7 gives the full variable domain: DGGITQSPKYLFRKEGQNVTLSCEQNLNHDAMYWYRQDPGQGLRLIYYSQIVNDFQKGDIAEGYSVSREKKESFPLTVTSAQKNPTAFYLCATRTSGSYEQYFGPGTRLTVT.

The J gene is TRBJ2-3, the V gene TRBV11-2; D is possibly TRBD1 or TRBD2 (6 bases each). Germline V gene lookup returns CDR1 SGHAT and CDR2 FQNNGV. The CDR3 sequence is 15 residues long. V lost 3 bases and J 6 bases, leaving 16 bases between the germline ends. The CDR3 DNA is TGTGCCAGCAGCTTTGGAGGGGGGCGTTCCGATACGCAGTATTTT. Its protein is CASSFGGGRSDTQYF.

The chain links TRBV7-3 to TRBJ2-1, with 11 bases fitting TRBD2. Germline loops: CDR1 SGHTA, CDR2 FQGTGA. The CDR3 totals 15 residues. After removal of 5 bases from V and 4 bases from J, the junction contained 4 bases not matched to a gene. CDR3 protein: CASSTSGSGYNEQFF. In DNA form, the CDR3 reads TGTGCCAGCAGCACTAGCGGGAGTGGGTACAATGAGCAGTTCTTC. The variable domain in full, with the rest retrieved from reference TRBV7-3 and TRBJ2-1, is GAGVSQTPSNKVTEKGKYVELRCDPISGHTALYWYRQSLGQGPEFLIYFQGTGAADDSGLPNDRFFAVRPEGSVSTLKIQRTERGDSAVYLCASSTSGSGYNEQFFGPGTRLTVL.

This clonotype has just a few counts. The chain uses TRBV27 and TRBJ2-2; perhaps D is TRBD1 or TRBD2 (5 bases each). CDR3 size: 17 residues. Germline assignment: CDR1 MNHEY and CDR2 SMNVEV (reference sequence). The ends were cut back, 0 bases at V and 3 bases at J, with 14 bases in the middle. The CDR3: CASSLSRVGDYTGELFF. The CDR3 nucleotides are TGTGCCAGCAGTTTATCAAGGGTGGGGGATTACACCGGGGAGCTGTTTTTT.

The gene calls are TRBV3-1 and TRBJ2-7; a possible D gene is TRBD2 (5 bases). Germline CDR1 reads LGHDT; CDR2 reads YNNKEL (reference sequence). The CDR3 consists of 14 residues. V lost 1 base, J lost 3 bases, and 10 bases lay in between. This chain's CDR3 is CASSQGGNGYEQYF. In DNA, the CDR3 is TGTGCCAGCAGCCAAGGAGGGAACGGCTACGAGCAGTACTTC.

The V call is TRBV15, the J call TRBJ2-3; D unresolved. This CDR3 region has 13 residues. Germline V gene sequence: CDR1 LNHNV, CDR2 YYDKDF (reference sequence). The germline V and J ends were trimmed by 1 base and 2 bases, with 4 bases remaining between them. The CDR3 region has the DNA TGTGCCACCAGCAGAGGCGACACAGATACGCAGTATTTT. The encoded protein is CATSRGDTDTQYF.

This clonotype came up a few times. The rearrangement links TRBV29-1 to TRBJ1-1; D remains ambiguous. Germline loops: CDR1 SQVTM, CDR2 ANQGSEA. This CDR3 has 13 amino acids. V was trimmed by 5 bases and J by 1 base, leaving 11 bases between them. DNA of the CDR3: TGCAGCGTTAACGGATTTGGGAACACTGAAGCTTTCTTT. As protein: CSVNGFGNTEAFF.

V gene TRBV7-2 combines with J gene TRBJ2-5; D not certain. V dropped 5 bases and J dropped 1 base, with 5 bases sitting between them. CDR3 length equals 12 residues. Germline V gene data show CDR1 as SGHTA and CDR2 as FQGNSA. In DNA form, the CDR3 reads TGTGCCAGCAGCGGCTTCCAAGAGACCCAGTACTTC. It translates to CASSGFQETQYF.

A few counts support this clonotype. V gene TRBV27 combines with J gene TRBJ2-3, with 12 bases identical to TRBD1. Germline V gene lookup returns CDR1 MNHEY and CDR2 SMNVEV (reference sequence). This CDR3 spans 18 amino acids. Losses at the gene ends were 3 bases for V and 4 bases for J; bases not matched to a gene: 11. Here the CDR3 DNA reads TGTGCCAGCAGTTTCCTTCCGGGACAGGGGGCCCCCGCAGATACGCAGTATTTT. Encoded protein: CASSFLPGQGAPADTQYF.

This clonotype was counted a few times. The chain recombines TRBV4-3 with TRBJ1-2; 9 bases map to TRBD1. Germline V lookup: CDR1 LGHNA, CDR2 YSLEER. Trimming at V came to 3 bases and at J to 5 bases, leaving 7 bases not matched to a gene. The CDR3 covers 15 residues. This CDR3 is CASSQDGQGRYGYTF. As DNA, the CDR3 is TGCGCCAGCAGCCAGGATGGACAGGGGAGGTATGGCTACACCTTC.

The chain combines TRBV20-1 with TRBJ2-1; weak D call: TRBD1 (5 bases). Germline CDR1 and CDR2: DFQATT and SNEGSKA (reference sequence). Trimming pared 2 bases from V and 3 bases from J, leaving 11 bases between. The CDR3 runs 14 residues. The CDR3 sequence is CSARPQAYYNEQFF. The CDR3 nucleotides are TGCAGTGCTAGACCACAGGCATACTACAATGAGCAGTTCTTC.

This chain links TRBV7-2 with TRBJ2-5; D possibly corresponds to TRBD1 (6 bases). CDR1 and CDR2 (germline): SGHTA, FQGNSA. Trimming took off 3 bases at V and 2 bases at J, with 13 bases between the two ends. The CDR3 covers 15 residues. This CDR3 reads CASSLAGTLQETQYF. CDR3 DNA: TGTGCCAGCAGCTTGGCAGGGACACTACAAGAGACCCAGTACTTC.